A single sample is the source of the 9 T cell receptor beta chains below, sequenced in a study of chemoradiotherapy in HPV16-positive cancers. Profiled with immunoSEQ multiplex PCR; TCRdb holds only in-frame clones, not every one. This sample carries about 15,000 clones, approximately 72% of them seen once, and the ten largest clones take over 7.5%. Sampling was done from a patient who underwent chemoradiotherapy. The receptors stem from a human donor with HPV-associated anogenital cancer.

The rearrangement links TRBV27 to TRBJ2-1; tentatively, D is TRBD1 or TRBD2 (5 bases each). The CDR3 is 14 amino acids. Looked up from germline, CDR1 is MNHEY and CDR2 is SMNVEV (reference sequence). Between the trimmed V and J ends, which lost 6 bases and 6 bases, there was a span of 15 bases. Written as DNA, the CDR3 is TGTGCCAGCAGGACCCCGGGACGAGTCAATGAGCAGTTCTTC. Protein sequence: CASRTPGRVNEQFF.

CDR3 bases: TGCAGCGTGGAGCTTACGGGGAGCTACGAGCAGTACTTC. Amino acids: CSVELTGSYEQYF. The rearrangement uses TRBV29-1 and TRBJ2-7; TRBD2 might be the D (5 bases). Deletions cut 6 bases from V and 3 bases from J, with 15 bases between. Germline lookup yields CDR1 SQVTM and CDR2 ANQGSEA. The CDR3 has 13 amino acids.

The rearrangement uses TRBV5-4 and TRBJ1-1, with a tentative D call TRBD1 (6 bases). The V gene's germline CDR1 is SGHNT and CDR2 YYREEE (reference sequence). Trimming removed 0 bases at V and 0 bases at J, with 6 bases between. The CDR3 spans 14 residues. The CDR3 here is CASSLDRVNTEAFF. The CDR3 coding sequence is TGTGCCAGCAGCTTGGACAGGGTGAACACTGAAGCTTTCTTT.

V is TRBV6-1 and J is TRBJ1-5; D is unclear. Germline-derived CDR1 and CDR2 are MNHNS and SASEGT. This CDR3 has 14 amino acids. V was pared by 9 bases and J by 6 bases, with 18 bases between. The DNA for the CDR3 is TGTGCCAGTCACCGGGCCACGGGTATTCAGCCCCAGCATTTT. It yields the protein CASHRATGIQPQHF.

The CDR3 sequence is CASSTPSGGRETQYF. The CDR3 bases are TGTGCCAGCAGCACTCCGTCAGGTGGGCGAGAGACCCAGTACTTC. The rearrangement uses TRBV5-4 and TRBJ2-5; no reliable D call. This CDR3 is 15 amino acids long. Trimming left V 4 bases short and J 4 bases short, with 17 bases between. Per the germline V gene, CDR1 is SGHNT and CDR2 is YYREEE (reference sequence).

In its sample, this clone was seen once. This chain joins TRBV2 and TRBJ2-3; D uncertain. The V gene lost 3 bases and the J gene lost 8 bases, with 12 bases spanning the gap. Germline V gives CDR1 SNHLY, CDR2 FYNNEI. This CDR3 is built from 13 residues. For the CDR3, the DNA is TGTGCCAGCAGTGAGGGTAGCTCAGGTACGCAGTATTTT. Amino acids: CASSEGSSGTQYF.

This chain joins TRBV6-5 and TRBJ1-1; D gene unclear. V was cut by 7 bases and J by 1 base, with 10 bases left in between. Per the germline V gene, CDR1 is MNHEY and CDR2 is SVGAGI. CDR3 length equals 13 residues. CDR3 DNA sequence: TGTGCCAGCAATTTTAGGAGGAACACTGAAGCTTTCTTT. As protein: CASNFRRNTEAFF.

Note on this clone: At one end the junction does not follow the germline gene, possibly because of a read error. This chain connects TRBV7-7 to TRBJ2-5; 7 bases align to TRBD1. The V gene's germline CDR1 is SSHAT and CDR2 FNYEAQ (reference sequence). The CDR3 has 13 amino acids. As DNA, the CDR3 is TGTGCTAGCAGCTCAGACAGGGACGAGACCCAGTACTTC. Translation: CASSSDRDETQYF.

Details on this clone: This sample also contains other DNA sequences that code for the same CDR3. The CDR3 DNA reads as TGTGCCAGCAGCTTCCCGACTAGCGGGACTAACACCGGGGAGCTGTTTTTT. Translation: CASSFPTSGTNTGELFF. The chain couples TRBV5-8 to TRBJ2-2, with TRBD2 matching 11 bases. Trimming took 2 bases from V and 2 from J; bases not matched to a gene: 5. The germline CDR1 and CDR2 sequences are SGHTS and YDEGEE. The CDR3 loop spans 17 amino acids.